This T cell receptor (beta chain) appears in the sequencing data of a study of regulatory T cells in long-lasting Graves disease. Overall study findings and caveats: Persistent disease was characterized by preferential usage of TRBV28, TRBJ1-2 and TRBJ2-5.

CDR3 size: 14 residues. Trimming took off 2 bases at V and 7 bases at J, with 11 bases between the two ends. CDR1 is SGHAT, CDR2 FQNNGV, per germline. Combining iRepertoire HTBI primers with Arm-PCR of CDR3 regions, the authors built TCR beta libraries. From the multiplex PCR reads, TCRdb called clonotypes with MiXCR, one entry per CDR3 protein. Counted here are about 460,000 distinct CDR3 sequences, approximately 23% occurring once; the ten biggest clones make up under 15%. The time point denotes: persistent/refractory GD, antithyroid drugs over 5 years with positive TRAb. PBMC-derived RNA was used for the TCR library. With regard to this clonotype: Its antigen is unknown.

The chain recombines TRBV11-2 with TRBJ1-4; a possible D gene is TRBD1 (5 bases). This receptor was taken from a female donor with Graves disease. The source was peripheral blood mononuclear cells (PBMCs), collected when the disease was refractory, from a patient treated with antithyroid drugs. This CDR3 is CASSLLGVREKLFF. CDR3 nucleotides: TGTGCCAGCAGCTTATTAGGGGTTCGTGAAAAACTGTTTTTT.